This TCR beta chain was recorded in a study of T cell repertoires in cytomegalovirus infection. The wider study: Public TCR beta signatures provided an indication of both CMV infection and a matching HLA type. The study's findings and limits: CMV-specific HLA-C-restricted TCR beta clonotypes dominated the ex vivo response. Based on cumulative public TCR beta family frequency, carriers of CMV plus the relevant HLA were identified.

One entry per CDR3 protein, called by TCRdb with MiXCR from the reads. The table includes under 600,000 distinct CDR3 sequences, approximately 15% detected once. This clonotype appeared many times. Its antigen is not known. Trimming pared 5 bases from V and 5 bases from J, leaving 13 bases between. The germline CDR1 and CDR2 sequences are SGHVS and FNYEAQ. The CDR3 is 14 residues long. This TCR was recovered from a human donor in good health (CMV status not recorded). Some clones in this sample may be carry-over from other donors' samples. The rearrangement uses TRBV7-6 and TRBJ2-1, with D unresolved. Material for sequencing was CD8+ T cells from PBMCs. The CDR3 is CASSPVGRDNEQFF. Written as DNA, the CDR3 is TGTGCCAGCAGCCCCGTGGGTCGAGACAATGAGCAGTTCTTC.